This T cell receptor beta chain was sequenced for a study of beta chain features in type 1 diabetes. Overall study findings and caveats: PCR could preferentially amplify shorter templates, alike in patients and controls.

This clone was detected a few times. What it recognizes is unknown. Sorted CD4+ subsets: naive, central memory, regulatory, stem cell-like memory (CD45RO/CCR7/CD25/CD127/CD95/CD27 panel). Germline CDR1 reads ENHRY; CDR2 reads SYGVKD. Germline trimming cut 2 bases from V and 8 bases from J; bases unmatched to any gene: 11. CDR3 length equals 15 residues. Every bit of the isolated RNA underwent reverse transcription, so sequencing read expressed TCRB transcripts. Deep immunoSEQ sequencing covered naive, central memory and regulatory T cell samples. Repertoires were generated with immunoSEQ multiplex PCR, while TCRdb's copy carries only in-frame clones and drops some. The table shows hundreds of thousands of clones, with roughly 16% occurring only once.

The clonotype comes from a man aged 18 to 30 in good health. The sequencing sample was made of naive CD4+ T cells from blood. This chain connects TRBV10-3 to TRBJ1-2; TRBD1 aligns across 7 bases. CDR3 in amino acids: CAISEPTGRPSGYTF. The CDR3 DNA reads TGTGCCATCAGTGAGCCGACAGGGAGGCCGTCAGGCTACACCTTC.